The 16 T cell receptor beta chains in this list originate from one sample, sequenced in a study of shared clonotypes between healthy human individuals. The table came from immunoSEQ multiplex PCR; TCRdb's copy has only in-frame clones and leaves some out. Of about 510,000 clones in the sample, 79% were seen once. The sequenced sample was PBMCs. Receptors were obtained from a middle-aged woman in good health. Some clones in this sample may be carry-over from other donors' samples.

The rearrangement links TRBV4-1 to TRBJ2-7; no firm D call. Trimming removed 0 bases from V and 3 bases from J, with 24 bases in between. Germline V lookup: CDR1 MGHRA, CDR2 YSYEKL. The CDR3 is 19 amino acids. This CDR3 is CASSQDWKRPTPRVYEQYF. Here the CDR3 DNA reads TGCGCCAGCAGCCAAGATTGGAAGCGTCCGACCCCCCGAGTCTACGAGCAGTACTTC.

V gene TRBV28 combines with J gene TRBJ2-7; the D gene could be TRBD1 or TRBD2 (7 bases each). V was pared by 5 bases and J by 6 bases, with 14 bases between. Germline V gives CDR1 MDHEN, CDR2 SYDVKM. This CDR3 has 13 residues. The CDR3 sequence: CASSLGGGGEQYF. The DNA of the CDR3 is TGTGCCAGCAGTCTAGGGGGCGGGGGCGAGCAGTACTTC. The full variable domain, in which reference TRBV28 and TRBJ2-7 provide the parts outside the CDR3, is DVKVTQSSRYLVKRTGEKVFLECVQDMDHENMFWYRQDPGLGLRLIYFSYDVKMKEKGDIPEGYSVSREKKERFSLILESASTNQTSMYLCASSLGGGGEQYFGPGTRLTVT.

The V call is TRBV5-1, the J call TRBJ2-5; a possible D gene is TRBD2 (5 bases). This CDR3 is built from 14 residues. Trimming shortened V by 0 bases and J by 4 bases, and 10 bases separated the two germline ends. Germline CDR1 SGHRS, CDR2 YFSETQ. This CDR3 is CASSLERAGETQYF. The CDR3 DNA sequence: TGCGCCAGCAGCTTGGAGAGGGCAGGAGAGACCCAGTACTTC.

As to this clone: At one boundary the junction diverges from the germline segment, which might be a read error. V is TRBV7-8 and J is TRBJ1-3; the D gene is possibly TRBD1 (6 bases). Looked up from germline, CDR1 is SGHVS and CDR2 is FQNEAQ. This CDR3 has 16 residues. Here the CDR3 reads CASTLGAGVDGNTIYF. The DNA of the CDR3 is TGTGCCAGCACCTTAGGCGCAGGGGTGGATGGAAACACCATATATTTT. The entire variable domain, with the rest obtained from reference TRBV7-8 and TRBJ1-3, is as follows: GAGVSQSPRYKVAKRGQDVALRCDPISGHVSLFWYQQALGQGPEFLTYFQNEAQLDKSGLPSDRFFAERPEGSVSTLKIQRTQQEDSAVYLCASTLGAGVDGNTIYFGEGSWLTVV.

CDR3 nucleotides: TGCAGCGTTGAGTCCGGGACAGGTAATAGCGAGCAGTACTTC. This codes for CSVESGTGNSEQYF. This sequence joins TRBV29-1 and TRBJ2-5; 8 bases match TRBD1. TRBJ2-7 matches the DNA end more closely, so the J call is doubtful. Germline V CDR1 and CDR2: SQVTM, ANQGSEA. CDR3 size: 14 residues.

The chain is built from TRBV7-3 and TRBJ2-5; D is unresolved. Trimming left V 2 bases short and J 2 bases short, with 12 bases between. The CDR3 has 15 residues. The germline V gene encodes CDR1 SGHTA and CDR2 FQGTGA. DNA of the CDR3: TGTGCCAGCAGCTTAGATGGGCGGCCTCAAGAGACCCAGTACTTC. Protein product: CASSLDGRPQETQYF. Full variable domain (outside the CDR3, taken from reference TRBV7-3 and TRBJ2-5): GAGVSQTPSNKVTEKGKYVELRCDPISGHTALYWYRQSLGQGPEFLIYFQGTGAADDSGLPNDRFFAVRPEGSVSTLKIQRTERGDSAVYLCASSLDGRPQETQYFGPGTRLLVL.

The V and J genes are TRBV10-1 and TRBJ2-2; D possibly corresponds to TRBD2 (6 bases). The CDR3 contains 15 residues. The V and J ends lost 9 bases and 6 bases respectively, with 20 bases between them. From germline, CDR1 is WNHNN and CDR2 SYGVQD (reference sequence). The CDR3 DNA sequence: TGCGCCAGGACCCAATTAGCGGTTTTCGCCGGGGAGCTGTTTTTT. It encodes CARTQLAVFAGELFF.

The rearrangement uses TRBV14 and TRBJ2-5; 10 positions agree with TRBD2. This CDR3 contains 16 residues. The germline V gene encodes CDR1 SGHDN and CDR2 FVKESK. The V gene end was trimmed by 0 bases and the J gene end by 5 bases; junction bases not matched to a gene: 6. CDR3 region: CASSQDRLAGGETQYF. For the CDR3, the DNA is TGTGCCAGCAGCCAAGATAGACTAGCGGGCGGGGAGACCCAGTACTTC.

The genes are TRBV13 and TRBJ2-2; 15 positions match TRBD2. CDR1 is PRHDT, CDR2 FYEKMQ, per germline (reference sequence). Trimming took 5 bases from V and 4 from J; bases not matched to a gene: 8. This CDR3 is 18 amino acids long. The CDR3 spells CASSPKAGLAGGTGELFF. For the CDR3, the DNA is TGTGCCAGCAGCCCGAAGGCGGGACTAGCGGGGGGCACCGGGGAGCTGTTTTTT.

This clone has just one count. The chain recombines TRBV5-4 with TRBJ2-7; no definite D call. The V and J ends lost 3 bases and 1 base respectively, with 5 bases between them. Per germline, CDR1 SGHNT and CDR2 YYREEE (reference sequence). This CDR3 is built from 12 residues. CDR3 amino acids: CASSSTSYEQYF. CDR3 coding DNA: TGTGCCAGCAGCTCCACATCCTACGAGCAGTACTTC.

V and J are TRBV21-1 and TRBJ2-1; the table's D call, TRBD2, has no DNA check behind it. TRBV21-1 corresponds to a pseudogene. The CDR3 extends over 15 amino acids. The CDR3 spells CASSSGREAYNEQFF. The DNA for the CDR3 is TGTGCCAGCTCTAGCGGGAGGGAAGCGTACAATGAGCAGTTCTTC.

The chain joins TRBV4-1 to TRBJ2-5; TRBD2 might be the D (6 bases). Judging by the DNA end, TRBJ2-7 fits better; the J call may be wrong. CDR3 length equals 19 residues. Germline loops: CDR1 MGHRA, CDR2 YSYEKL. The CDR3 loop is CASSQGSGLLTGANYEQYF. The CDR3 DNA reads TGCGCCAGCAGCCAAGGCTCGGGTCTCCTGACGGGAGCGAACTACGAGCAGTACTTC.

The V and J genes are TRBV2 and TRBJ2-7, with D maybe TRBD1 (6 bases). This CDR3 contains 12 residues. The V gene's germline CDR1 is SNHLY and CDR2 FYNNEI. V was trimmed by 6 bases and J by 3 bases, leaving 9 bases between them. CDR3 sequence reads: CASRLDSYEQYF. DNA for the CDR3: TGTGCCAGCAGACTGGACAGCTACGAGCAGTACTTC.

There are many counts of this clone. The V and J genes are TRBV5-1 and TRBJ2-5; perhaps TRBD1 as D (6 bases). Germline V lookup: CDR1 SGHRS, CDR2 YFSETQ. V shed 2 bases and J shed 5 bases, with 10 bases lying between them. The CDR3 consists of 13 residues. The CDR3 sequence is CASSFNRVETQYF. The DNA for the CDR3 is TGCGCCAGCAGCTTTAACAGGGTGGAGACCCAGTACTTC.

The rearrangement links TRBV9 to TRBJ2-7; 8 nucleotides agree with TRBD1. The junction had 6 bases not matched to a gene; V was cut back by 0 bases and J by 4 bases. Germline loops: CDR1 SGDLS, CDR2 YYNGEE. This CDR3 has 15 amino acids. The CDR3 nucleotides read TGTGCCAGCAGCGTAGGGGTGACAGGGGCTTACGAGCAGTACTTC. It encodes CASSVGVTGAYEQYF.

Worth noting for this clone: The same CDR3 arises from other DNA sequences in this sample as well. This sequence joins TRBV29-1 and TRBJ2-1; the D is unclear. The CDR3 sequence is 11 residues long. V gave up 1 base and J gave up 10 bases, with 8 bases separating them. Germline CDR1 and CDR2: SQVTM and ANQGSEA. CDR3: CSVEVGREQFF. In DNA, the CDR3 is TGCAGCGTTGAAGTCGGCCGGGAGCAGTTCTTC.